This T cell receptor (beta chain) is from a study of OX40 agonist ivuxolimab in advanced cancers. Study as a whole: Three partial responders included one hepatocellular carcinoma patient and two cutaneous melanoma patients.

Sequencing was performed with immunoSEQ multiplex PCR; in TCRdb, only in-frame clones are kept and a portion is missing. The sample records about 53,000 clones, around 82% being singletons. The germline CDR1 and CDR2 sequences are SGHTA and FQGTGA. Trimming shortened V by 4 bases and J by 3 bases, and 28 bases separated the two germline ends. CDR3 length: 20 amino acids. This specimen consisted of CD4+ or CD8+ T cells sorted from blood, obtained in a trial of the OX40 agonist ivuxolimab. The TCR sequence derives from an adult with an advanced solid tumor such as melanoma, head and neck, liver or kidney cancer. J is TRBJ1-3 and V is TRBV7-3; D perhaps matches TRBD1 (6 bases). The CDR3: CASSSKARTEQGGNGNTIYF. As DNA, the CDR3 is TGTGCCAGCAGCTCGAAGGCCAGAACGGAACAGGGAGGTAATGGAAACACCATATATTTT.